This TCR beta chain was recorded in a study of CD8 T cells in Susac syndrome. RNA, at about 0.5 to 1 ug, was reverse transcribed with random hexamers. A single record per CDR3 protein comes from TCRdb applying MiXCR to the immunoSEQ multiplex PCR reads. The table shows about 160,000 distinct CDR3 sequences, with 92% occurring only once. The source material was CD4+ T cells from PBMCs. This clonotype originated in a human donor in good health.

In DNA form, the CDR3 reads TGTGCCACCAGTGAGCATGGGACTGGAGAGACCCAGTACTTC. Residues: CATSEHGTGETQYF. The chain links TRBV24-1 to TRBJ2-5, with D perhaps TRBD2 (6 bases). CDR3 length: 14 amino acids. Trimming removed 4 bases from V and 4 bases from J, with 12 bases in between. Germline CDR1 reads KGHDR; CDR2 reads SFDVKD.